This T cell receptor (beta chain) was captured by sequencing in a study of T cell responses to AZD1222 COVID-19 vaccine. Study-wide results and limits: Vaccination with two AZD1222 doses was followed by a rise in Spike-specific TCR breadth and depth.

The germline V gene encodes CDR1 SGDLS and CDR2 YYNGEE. J was trimmed by 10 bases and V by 7 bases; bases with no gene match: 10. The CDR3 runs 13 residues. Data came from immunoSEQ multiplex PCR; TCRdb stores just in-frame clones and leaves some out. The data hold about 130,000 clones, with approximately 84% observed a single time. As for this clone: The antigen is not known.

The chain couples TRBV9 to TRBJ2-1, with 8 bases that match TRBD1. This TCR was recovered from an adult in good health. Sequenced here: peripheral blood, sampled on day 0 of AZD1222 vaccination. The DNA for the CDR3 is TGTGCCAGCGGGAGACAGGGGATTGCGGAGCAGTTCTTC. Its translation: CASGRQGIAEQFF.